This TCR beta chain originates from a study of cytomegalovirus exposure and HLA in healthy donors. Primers for the PCR totalled 60 Vbeta and 13 Jbeta. Clones were read by immunoSEQ multiplex PCR, and TCRdb kept only the in-frame ones, dropping some. The data hold 100,000 to 150,000 clones, with about 10% observed a single time. Study-wide points: What TCR beta sequences reportedly achieved was accurate prediction of HLA-A and HLA-B alleles in most subjects. Confirmation in vitro established that three CMV-associated chains were specific for CMV antigens. Rarity marked most TCR sequences, yet some public TCRs occurred in many donors.

This clone was detected ten times or more. Antigen specificity is unknown. The length of the CDR3 is 18 residues. Germline V gene sequence: CDR1 SGHNT, CDR2 YYREEE (reference sequence). V dropped 1 base and J dropped 11; count of bases not matched to a gene: 22. Sequenced input: PBMCs. The chain carries TRBV5-4 and TRBJ2-7; TRBD2 matches 9 bases. This TCR derives from a young woman in good health and CMV-seropositive. The CDR3: CASSLKRWREGQGDSEYF. Written as DNA, the CDR3 is TGTGCCAGCAGCTTGAAAAGATGGCGGGAGGGCCAGGGTGACTCCGAGTACTTC.